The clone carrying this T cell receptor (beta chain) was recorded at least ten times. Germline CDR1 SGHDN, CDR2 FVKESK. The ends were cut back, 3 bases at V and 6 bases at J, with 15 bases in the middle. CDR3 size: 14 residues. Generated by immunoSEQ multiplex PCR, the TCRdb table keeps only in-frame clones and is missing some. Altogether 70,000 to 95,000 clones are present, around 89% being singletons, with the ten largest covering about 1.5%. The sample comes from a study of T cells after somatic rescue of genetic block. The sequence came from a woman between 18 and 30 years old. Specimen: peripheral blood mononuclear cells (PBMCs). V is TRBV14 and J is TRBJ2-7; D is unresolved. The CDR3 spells CASSHLTFLGEQYF. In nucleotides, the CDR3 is TGTGCCAGCAGCCATTTGACCTTCCTGGGCGAGCAGTACTTC. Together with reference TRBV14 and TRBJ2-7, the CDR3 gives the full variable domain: EAGVTQFPSHSVIEKGQTVTLRCDPISGHDNLYWYRRVMGKEIKFLLHFVKESKQDESGMPNNRFLAERTGGTYSTLKVQPAELEDSGVYFCASSHLTFLGEQYFGPGTRLTVT.